One T cell receptor (beta chain) is described in this entry. Authors' data handling: Amplification with reference gene primers provided the estimates of nucleated cell counts. Measured with immunoSEQ multiplex PCR; TCRdb has only the in-frame clones, and not every one. Clone size and the V and J calls come from that table; the DNA yielded D and trimming. This table has 220,000 or so clones, about 85% appearing once. This sample is drawn from a study of blood T cell repertoires in COVID-19. On the study more broadly: COVID-19 samples, acute and convalescent, were from the United States, Italy and Spain. T cells, B-cell-depleted T cells, or PBMCs provided the cDNA or gDNA that served as material.

The germline gives CDR1 MDHEN, CDR2 SYDVKM. CDR3 length: 13 residues. V gave up 1 base and J gave up 12 bases, with 13 bases separating them. The chain couples TRBV28 to TRBJ2-1, with D uncertain. The sequenced sample consisted of peripheral blood. The receptor was isolated from a man aged 50-60 years who had recovered from COVID-19. CDR3 amino acids: CASSLSAPQLQFF. Written as DNA, the CDR3 is TGTGCCAGCAGTTTATCAGCCCCACAGCTGCAGTTCTTC.